Below, 17 T cell receptor beta chains from the same sample are listed, as sequenced in a study of T cells in localized non-small cell lung cancer. The data were produced by immunoSEQ multiplex PCR, yet TCRdb's version contains in-frame clones alone and is incomplete. The sample includes about 52,000 clones, around 84% of them seen just once. Sample: PBMCs, taken before any cancer treatment. These receptors were collected from a female donor with stage II lung adenocarcinoma.

The J gene is TRBJ2-5, the V gene TRBV6-6; no clear D gene. V was shortened by 0 bases and J by 0 bases, with 5 bases between the two germline ends. This CDR3 comprises 14 residues. CDR1 is MNHNY and CDR2 is SVGAGI in the germline V gene (reference sequence). The DNA of the CDR3 is TGTGCCAGCAGTTACTCGAGGAACCAAGAGACCCAGTACTTC. Protein product: CASSYSRNQETQYF.

The chain joins TRBV19 to TRBJ2-7; D may be TRBD1 (7 bases). CDR3 length equals 14 residues. Germline V gene lookup returns CDR1 LNHDA and CDR2 SQIVND (reference sequence). The V gene lost 5 bases and the J gene lost 3 bases, with 14 bases spanning the gap. The CDR3 nucleotides read TGTGCCAGTAGTCGGCTGCAGGGGGGCTACGAGCAGTACTTC. Its translation: CASSRLQGGYEQYF.

The chain uses TRBV29-1 and TRBJ2-7; D is possibly TRBD2 (6 bases). This CDR3 has 16 amino acids. CDR1 and CDR2 from the germline V gene are SQVTM and ANQGSEA. CDR3 DNA: TGCACCCTCAGGTGGGGCGGGACTCCCAGACGGTACGAGCAGTACTTC. Residues: CTLRWGGTPRRYEQYF.

The J gene is TRBJ1-5, the V gene TRBV6-1; possible D gene TRBD1, 6 bases. Deletions cut 6 bases from V and 4 bases from J, with 13 bases between. This CDR3 has 14 residues. From germline, CDR1 is MNHNS and CDR2 SASEGT. The CDR3 region is CASRTDRQNQPQHF. The CDR3 region has the DNA TGTGCCAGCAGGACGGACAGACAAAATCAGCCCCAGCATTTT.

V is TRBV5-8 and J is TRBJ1-5, with D unresolved. The germline V gene has CDR1 SGHTS and CDR2 YDEGEE. This CDR3 comprises 14 residues. Trimming removed 5 bases at V and 6 bases at J, with 15 bases between. The CDR3 reads CASRGPSSGQPQHF. CDR3 sequence (DNA): TGTGCCAGCAGGGGCCCATCCTCGGGTCAGCCCCAGCATTTT. Looking up the rest from reference TRBV5-8 and TRBJ1-5 gives the full variable domain: EAGVTQSPTHLIKTRGQQATLRCSPISGHTSVYWYQQALGLGLQFLLWYDEGEERNRGNFPPRFSGRQFPNYSSELNVNALELEDSALYLCASRGPSSGQPQHFGDGTRLSIL.

DNA of the CDR3: TGTGCCAGCAGCCAAGGAGGACAGGGTTCCTCCTACGAGCAGTACTTC. This encodes CASSQGGQGSSYEQYF. V gene TRBV14 combines with J gene TRBJ2-7; 8 nucleotides align to TRBD1. Germline CDR1 SGHDN, CDR2 FVKESK. The CDR3 has 16 residues. V trimming: 1 base; J trimming: 0 bases; junction bases outside the gene matches: 5.

This clone appeared once. The chain combines TRBV7-2 with TRBJ2-1, with TRBD2 identical over 15 bases. Germline-derived CDR1 and CDR2 are SGHTA and FQGNSA. V gave up 2 bases and J gave up 3 bases; unmatched junction bases: 5. This CDR3 comprises 18 residues. CDR3 nucleotide sequence: TGTGCCAGCAGCTTAAAAGGGACTAGCGGGGGGTACTACAATGAGCAGTTCTTC. It translates to CASSLKGTSGGYYNEQFF.

This chain uses TRBV5-1 with TRBJ2-5, with TRBD2 matching over 11 bases. Per germline, CDR1 SGHRS and CDR2 YFSETQ. V was clipped by 4 bases and J by 7 bases; unmatched bases: 18. The CDR3 runs to 18 residues. Here the CDR3 DNA reads TGCGCCAGCAGCCTGCGGTACAAGACTAGCGGGATCTCCGGGACCCAGTACTTC. Amino acids: CASSLRYKTSGISGTQYF. The entire variable domain, with the rest obtained from reference TRBV5-1 and TRBJ2-5, is as follows: KAGVTQTPRYLIKTRGQQVTLSCSPISGHRSVSWYQQTPGQGLQFLFEYFSETQRNKGNFPGRFSGRQFSNSRSEMNVSTLELGDSALYLCASSLRYKTSGISGTQYFGPGTRLLVL.

This chain uses TRBV5-6 with TRBJ1-1, with 8 bases identical to TRBD1. V trimming: 3 bases; J trimming: 11 bases; junction bases outside the gene matches: 12. The CDR3 covers 14 residues. CDR1 and CDR2 from the germline V gene are SGHDT and YYEEEE. The CDR3 DNA follows: TGTGCCAGCAGCTATAGGACAGGGCTCGTCATGGCTTTCTTT. Protein product: CASSYRTGLVMAFF.

The chain carries TRBV15 and TRBJ1-5, with 7 bases matching TRBD1. The CDR3 length is 17 residues. Germline loops: CDR1 LNHNV, CDR2 YYDKDF (reference sequence). The V and J ends lost 1 base and 2 bases, in that order; junction bases with no gene match: 8. The CDR3 region has the DNA TGTGCCACCAGCAGAGCGGAGGGGGCGAGGGGCAATCAGCCCCAGCATTTT. This encodes CATSRAEGARGNQPQHF.

The chain is built from TRBV11-1 and TRBJ2-2, with 10 positions matching TRBD2. Germline values: CDR1 SGHAT, CDR2 FQDESV (reference sequence). Germline trimming cut 2 bases from V and 7 bases from J; bases unmatched to any gene: 7. The CDR3 is 16 amino acids. The CDR3 coding sequence is TGTGCCAGCAGCTTAACGAGCGGGGGGGCCGGCGGGGAGCTGTTTTTT. It codes for CASSLTSGGAGGELFF. Full variable domain (remainder filled in from reference TRBV11-1 and TRBJ2-2): EAEVAQSPRYKITEKSQAVAFWCDPISGHATLYWYRQILGQGPELLVQFQDESVVDDSQLPKDRFSAERLKGVDSTLKIQPAELGDSAMYLCASSLTSGGAGGELFFGEGSRLTVL.

This chain links TRBV4-2 with TRBJ2-7; D gene uncertain. The germline CDR1 and CDR2 sequences are LGHNA and YNFKEQ. Trimming took off 4 bases at V and 7 bases at J, with 14 bases between the two ends. This CDR3 comprises 13 residues. For the CDR3, the DNA is TGTGCCAGCAGCCTTCGGACCCAGAGAGAGCAGTACTTC. It translates to CASSLRTQREQYF.

V gene TRBV30 combines with J gene TRBJ1-4; maybe TRBD1 (5 bases). The CDR3 length is 15 residues. The V end was cut by 4 bases, the J end by 3 bases, with 15 bases between. The germline V gene encodes CDR1 GTSNPN and CDR2 SVGIG (reference sequence). This CDR3 is CAWKLGHLSNEKLFF. In nucleotides, the CDR3 is TGTGCCTGGAAGTTGGGGCATCTTTCTAATGAAAAACTGTTTTTT.

The CDR3: CSRPHRRDYEQYF. DNA of the CDR3: TGCAGCCGCCCCCATAGGAGGGACTACGAGCAGTACTTC. The J gene is TRBJ2-7, the V gene TRBV29-1; D is perhaps TRBD2 (6 bases). V was clipped by 8 bases and J by 3 bases, with 17 bases between them. CDR1 and CDR2 from the germline V gene are SQVTM and ANQGSEA. CDR3 length equals 13 residues.

V gene TRBV7-9 combines with J gene TRBJ1-2; D perhaps matches TRBD1 (5 bases). Between the trimmed V and J ends, which lost 7 bases and 3 bases, there was a span of 9 bases. CDR3 size: 12 residues. Germline V gene lookup returns CDR1 SEHNR and CDR2 FQNEAQ (reference sequence). The CDR3 reads CASTQGDYGYTF. In nucleotides, the CDR3 is TGTGCCAGCACTCAGGGCGACTATGGCTACACCTTC.

The table lists this clone with a count of one. The V gene is TRBV6-6, the J gene TRBJ1-5, with TRBD1 matching over 9 bases. The CDR3 contains 15 residues. With V trimmed by 7 bases and J by 1 base, 5 bases remained unmatched. In germline, CDR1 is MNHNY, CDR2 SVGAGI (reference sequence). In DNA form, the CDR3 reads TGTGCCAGCACCAGGGACAGGGTCAGCAATCAGCCCCAGCATTTT. This translates into CASTRDRVSNQPQHF.

J is TRBJ2-1 and V is TRBV7-2, with D perhaps matching TRBD1 (6 bases). The V gene's germline CDR1 is SGHTA and CDR2 FQGNSA. The CDR3 has 16 amino acids. V was trimmed by 5 bases and J by 0 bases, leaving 14 bases between them. This CDR3 reads CASSTGWGPSYNEQFF. The CDR3 DNA reads as TGTGCCAGCAGCACCGGCTGGGGGCCCTCCTACAATGAGCAGTTCTTC.